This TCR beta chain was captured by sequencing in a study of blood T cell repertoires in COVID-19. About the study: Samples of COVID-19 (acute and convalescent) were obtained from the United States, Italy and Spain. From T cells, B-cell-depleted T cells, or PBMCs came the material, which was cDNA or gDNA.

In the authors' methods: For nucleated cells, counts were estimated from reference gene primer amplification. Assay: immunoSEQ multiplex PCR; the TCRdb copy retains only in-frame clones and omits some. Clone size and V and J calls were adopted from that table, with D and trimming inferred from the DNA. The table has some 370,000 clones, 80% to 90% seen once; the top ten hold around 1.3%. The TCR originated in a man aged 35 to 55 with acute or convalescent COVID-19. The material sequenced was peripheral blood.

The CDR3 loop reads CASSPGSSNQPQHF. CDR3 DNA: TGTGCCAGCAGCCCCGGGAGTAGCAATCAGCCCCAGCATTTT. The chain couples TRBV4-2 to TRBJ1-5; no reliable D call. This CDR3 region has 14 residues. The germline gives CDR1 LGHNA, CDR2 YNFKEQ. The ends were cut back, 4 bases at V and 0 bases at J, with 7 bases in the middle.